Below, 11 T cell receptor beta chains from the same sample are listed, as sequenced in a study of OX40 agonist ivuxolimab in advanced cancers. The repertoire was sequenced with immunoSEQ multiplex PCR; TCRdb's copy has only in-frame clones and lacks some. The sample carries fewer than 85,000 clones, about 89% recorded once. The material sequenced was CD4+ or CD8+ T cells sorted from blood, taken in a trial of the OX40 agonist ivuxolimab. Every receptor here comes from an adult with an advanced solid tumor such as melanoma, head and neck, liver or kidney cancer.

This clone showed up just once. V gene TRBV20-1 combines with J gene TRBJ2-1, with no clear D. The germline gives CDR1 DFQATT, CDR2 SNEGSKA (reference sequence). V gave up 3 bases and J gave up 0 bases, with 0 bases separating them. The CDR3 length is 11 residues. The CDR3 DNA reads TGCAGTGCTAGCTCCTACAATGAGCAGTTCTTC. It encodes CSASSYNEQFF.

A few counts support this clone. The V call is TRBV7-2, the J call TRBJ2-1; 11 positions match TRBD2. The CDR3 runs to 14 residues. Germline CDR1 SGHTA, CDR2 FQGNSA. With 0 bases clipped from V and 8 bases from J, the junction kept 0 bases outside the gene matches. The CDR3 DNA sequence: TGTGCCAGCAGCTTAGCTAGCGGGAGGGATGAGCAGTTCTTC. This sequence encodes CASSLASGRDEQFF.

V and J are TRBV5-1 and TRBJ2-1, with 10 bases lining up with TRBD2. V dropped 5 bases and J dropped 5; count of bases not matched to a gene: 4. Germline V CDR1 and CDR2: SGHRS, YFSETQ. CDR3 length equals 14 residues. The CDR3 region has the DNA TGCGCCAGCAGTGGCCTAGCGGGAGACAATGAGCAGTTCTTC. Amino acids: CASSGLAGDNEQFF.

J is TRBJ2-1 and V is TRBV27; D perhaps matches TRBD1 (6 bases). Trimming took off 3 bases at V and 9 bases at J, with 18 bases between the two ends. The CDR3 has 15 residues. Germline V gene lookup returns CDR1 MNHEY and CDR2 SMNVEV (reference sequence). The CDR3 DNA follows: TGTGCCAGCAGTTTTAGCAGGCAGGGGATAAGTGAGCAGTTCTTC. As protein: CASSFSRQGISEQFF.

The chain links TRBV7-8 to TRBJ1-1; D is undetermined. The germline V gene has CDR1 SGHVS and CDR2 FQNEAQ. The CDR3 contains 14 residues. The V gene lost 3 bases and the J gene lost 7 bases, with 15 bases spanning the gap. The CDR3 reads CASSLGGEWVEAFF. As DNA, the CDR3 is TGTGCCAGCAGCTTGGGCGGGGAATGGGTTGAAGCTTTCTTT.

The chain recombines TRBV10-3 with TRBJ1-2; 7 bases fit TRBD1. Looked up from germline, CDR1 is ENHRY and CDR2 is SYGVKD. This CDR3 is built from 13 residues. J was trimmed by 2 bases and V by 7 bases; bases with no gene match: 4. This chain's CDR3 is CAITGQANYGYTF. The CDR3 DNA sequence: TGTGCCATCACCGGACAGGCGAACTATGGCTACACCTTC.

The CDR3: CASRDSGGLQETQYF. The CDR3 DNA sequence: TGCGCCAGCCGCGATAGCGGGGGCCTACAAGAGACCCAGTACTTC. The genes are TRBV5-1 and TRBJ2-5, with TRBD2 matching over 9 bases. The V gene's germline CDR1 is SGHRS and CDR2 YFSETQ. CDR3 size: 15 residues. V dropped 7 bases and J dropped 2; count of bases not matched to a gene: 9.

CDR3 sequence: CASSPPGQTSDTQYF. The CDR3 DNA reads TGCGCCAGCAGCCCACCGGGACAGACATCAGATACGCAGTATTTT. The genes are TRBV4-1 and TRBJ2-3, with TRBD1 matching 7 bases. This CDR3 is built from 15 residues. With 4 bases clipped from V and 4 bases from J, the junction kept 8 bases outside the gene matches. The germline gives CDR1 MGHRA, CDR2 YSYEKL.

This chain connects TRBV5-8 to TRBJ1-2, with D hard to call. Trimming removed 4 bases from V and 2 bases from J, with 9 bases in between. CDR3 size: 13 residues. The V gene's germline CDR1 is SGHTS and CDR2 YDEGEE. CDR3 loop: CASSPTVNYGYTF. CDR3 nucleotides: TGTGCCAGCAGCCCGACGGTGAACTATGGCTACACCTTC.

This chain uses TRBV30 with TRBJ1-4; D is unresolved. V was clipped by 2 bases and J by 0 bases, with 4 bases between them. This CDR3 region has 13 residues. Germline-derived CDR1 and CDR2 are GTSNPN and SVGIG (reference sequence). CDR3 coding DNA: TGTGCCTGGAGTCAGACAACTAATGAAAAACTGTTTTTT. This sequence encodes CAWSQTTNEKLFF.

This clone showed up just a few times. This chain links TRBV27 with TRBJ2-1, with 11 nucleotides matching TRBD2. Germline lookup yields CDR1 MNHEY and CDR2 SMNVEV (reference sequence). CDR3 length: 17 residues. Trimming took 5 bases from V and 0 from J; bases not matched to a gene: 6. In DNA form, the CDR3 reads TGTGCCAGCAGTGGGGGACTAGCGGTCAGCTCCTACAATGAGCAGTTCTTC. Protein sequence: CASSGGLAVSSYNEQFF.